These T cell receptor beta chains were read from a single sample in a study of cytomegalovirus exposure and HLA in healthy donors. Clones were sequenced by immunoSEQ multiplex PCR, and TCRdb holds only the in-frame ones, with some missing. The sample includes fewer than 250,000 clones, about three quarters of them seen just once. The sample consisted of PBMCs. These receptors all stem from a woman aged 35 to 49 in good health and CMV-seronegative. CDR3s include the opening cysteine and the closing phenylalanine or tryptophan. The D gene is left open where the match is weak. The size entry is marked missing in some rows and otherwise reads once, few, many or a size class.

>15|TRBJ1-4|.|TRBV15|.
CATSRVIGVNEKLFF
TGTGCCACCAGCAGAGTCATAGGGGTTAATGAAAAACTGTTTTTT
>14|TRBJ2-7|few|TRBV2|.
CASSPDGTLGEQYF
TGTGCCAGCAGTCCGGACGGGACTCTGGGCGAGCAGTACTTC
>14|TRBJ2-7|.|TRBV10-3|TRBD2
CAISPGLVGAEQYF
TGTGCCATCAGCCCTGGACTAGTTGGGGCCGAGCAGTACTTC
>19|TRBJ2-1|.|TRBV5-4|TRBD2
CASSKMGRGLAGTYNEQFF
TGTGCCAGCAGCAAGATGGGAAGGGGACTAGCGGGAACCTACAATGAGCAGTTCTTC
>15|TRBJ1-1|.|TRBV19|.
CASSVGRDTNTEAFF
TGTGCCAGTAGTGTTGGGAGGGACACGAACACTGAAGCTTTCTTT
>12|TRBJ2-3|.|TRBV7-3|.
CASSYDRDTQYF
TGTGCCAGCAGCTACGACAGGGATACGCAGTATTTT
>17|TRBJ1-1|.|TRBV15|TRBD1
CATSRHRGVIVNTEAFF
TGTGCCACCAGCAGGCACAGGGGGGTGATTGTGAACACTGAAGCTTTCTTT
>12|TRBJ1-5|.|TRBV15|.
CATSRGLEPQHF
TGTGCCACCAGCAGGGGGCTAGAGCCCCAGCATTTT
>11|TRBJ2-5|.|TRBV20-1|.
CSADRRETQYF
TGCAGTGCTGATCGGAGGGAGACCCAGTACTTC
>16|TRBJ2-7|.|TRBV25-1|TRBD2
CASSATGTSGKGEQYF
TGTGCCAGCAGTGCGACCGGGACTAGCGGGAAGGGCGAGCAGTACTTC
>15|TRBJ1-1|.|TRBV6-1|TRBD1
CASSANRGGNTEAFF
TGTGCCAGCAGTGCGAACAGGGGGGGGAACACTGAAGCTTTCTTT
>18|TRBJ1-5|few|TRBV5-6|.
CASSLRRDFSGSNQPQHF
TGTGCCAGCAGCTTGCGCAGGGACTTCAGCGGTAGCAATCAGCCCCAGCATTTT
>15|TRBJ1-5|.|TRBV6-1|.
CASKYREWSNQPQHF
TGTGCCAGCAAGTACAGGGAGTGGAGCAATCAGCCCCAGCATTTT
>13|TRBJ1-2|.|TRBV19|.
CASSMRDNYGYTF
TGTGCCAGTAGTATGAGGGATAACTATGGCTACACCTTC
>16|TRBJ2-3|.|TRBV7-2|TRBD2
CASSLRASGRVDTQYF
TGTGCCAGCAGCTTAAGGGCTAGCGGGAGGGTAGATACGCAGTATTTT
>12|TRBJ1-4|.|TRBV19|.
CASSRANEKLFF
TGTGCCAGCAGCCGGGCTAATGAAAAACTGTTTTTT
>12|TRBJ1-2|.|TRBV19|TRBD1
CASSGRGRGYTF
TGTGCCAGTAGTGGCAGGGGGCGAGGCTACACCTTC
>12|TRBJ1-2|.|TRBV25-1|.
CASRTLDYGYTF
TGTGCCAGCAGGACTCTGGACTATGGCTACACCTTC
>19|TRBJ2-7|.|TRBV11-3|.
CASSLEEGGDLGGFYEQYF
TGTGCCAGCAGCTTAGAAGAGGGGGGGGACCTCGGGGGGTTCTACGAGCAGTACTTC
>15|TRBJ2-2|.|TRBV13|.
CASSRTGRGTGELFF
TGTGCCAGCAGCCGCACGGGGAGAGGCACCGGGGAGCTGTTTTTT
>14|TRBJ2-1|.|TRBV21-1|.
CASSKFPAGYEQFF
TGTGCCAGCAGCAAATTCCCAGCGGGTTATGAGCAGTTCTTC
>18|TRBJ2-1|.|TRBV27|TRBD2
CASSLSRLAGGTYNEQFF
TGTGCCAGCAGTTTATCCCGACTAGCGGGAGGTACCTACAATGAGCAGTTCTTC
>17|TRBJ1-1|.|TRBV5-1|.
CASSLREVLGEVAEAFF
TGCGCCAGCAGCTTGAGGGAGGTTTTGGGGGAAGTCGCTGAAGCTTTCTTT
>17|TRBJ2-3|once|TRBV4-3|TRBD2
CASSQDLAGGLTDTQYF
TGCGCCAGCAGCCAAGATTTAGCGGGGGGCCTCACAGATACGCAGTATTTT
>17|TRBJ2-2|.|TRBV4-1|.
CASSQTTGLWNTGELFF
TGCGCCAGCAGCCAAACGACGGGACTCTGGAACACCGGGGAGCTGTTTTTT
>15|TRBJ2-1|.|TRBV4-3|TRBD2
CASSLSGRVLNEQFF
TGCGCCAGCAGCCTTAGCGGGAGGGTCTTAAATGAGCAGTTCTTC
>14|TRBJ2-3|.|TRBV30|TRBD1
CAGQDRRSVNTQYF
TGTGCCGGCCAGGACAGGCGCTCTGTAAATACGCAGTATTTT
>15|TRBJ1-1|once|TRBV5-1|TRBD1
CASSRTTGRNTEAFF
TGCGCCAGCAGCAGAACGACAGGGCGAAACACTGAAGCTTTCTTT
>13|TRBJ2-2|.|TRBV29-1|.
CSVDEGGAGELFF
TGCAGCGTTGATGAAGGGGGTGCCGGGGAGCTGTTTTTT
>16|TRBJ2-7|.|TRBV9|TRBD2
CASSVGGLAGLDEQYF
TGTGCCAGCAGCGTAGGGGGACTAGCGGGACTAGACGAGCAGTACTTC
>15|TRBJ1-2|.|TRBV6-6|.
CASNSDRAHPAGYTF
TGTGCCAGCAATTCGGACAGAGCCCACCCGGCTGGCTACACCTTC
>14|TRBJ2-3|.|TRBV15|.
CATSSPGGPDTQYF
TGTGCCACCAGCTCCCCCGGGGGTCCAGATACGCAGTATTTT
>14|TRBJ1-4|.|TRBV5-1|.
CASSPNPRGEKLFF
TGCGCCAGCAGCCCTAATCCCCGGGGGGAAAAACTGTTTTTT
>16|TRBJ2-2|.|TRBV19|.
CASSILFGGGTGELFF
TGTGCCAGTAGTATCTTGTTCGGGGGAGGTACCGGGGAGCTGTTTTTT
>15|TRBJ2-7|.|TRBV6-6|.
CASSYPLDLGNEQYF
TGTGCCAGCAGTTACCCGCTAGATCTCGGGAACGAGCAGTACTTC